This T cell receptor (beta chain) is from a study of blood T cell repertoires in COVID-19. Study summary: Sites across the United States, Italy and Spain contributed samples from acute and convalescent COVID-19. T cells, B-cell-depleted T cells, or PBMCs supplied cDNA or gDNA.

Study processing details: Reference gene primer amplification gave nucleated cell count estimates. The data were produced by immunoSEQ multiplex PCR, yet TCRdb's version contains in-frame clones alone and is incomplete. D and trimming were read from the DNA, whereas the V and J calls and clone size are those reported in that table. The profile shows about 80,000 clones, around 86% of them singletons. The ends lost 5 bases at V and 7 bases at J; junction bases unmatched: 8. Germline V CDR1 and CDR2: SGHNT, YYREEE (reference sequence). The CDR3 runs to 13 residues. This chain joins TRBV5-4 and TRBJ2-7, with TRBD1 matching 8 bases. The TCR originated in a human donor in a cohort sampled during active COVID-19. The sequenced sample consisted of peripheral blood. The CDR3 sequence: CASRQQQGGEQYF. In DNA, the CDR3 is TGTGCCAGCAGACAACAACAGGGGGGTGAGCAGTACTTC. Full variable domain (missing parts from reference TRBV5-4 and TRBJ2-7): ETGVTQSPTHLIKTRGQQVTLRCSSQSGHNTVSWYQQALGQGPQFIFQYYREEENGRGNFPPRFSGLQFPNYSSELNVNALELDDSALYLCASRQQQGGEQYFGPGTRLTVT.